This T cell receptor beta chain emerged from a study of PD-L1 blockade in urothelial cancer. Study as a whole: Blood samples contained a median approximately 140,000 T cells.

V lost 6 bases, J lost 5 bases, and 13 bases lay in between. Germline lookup yields CDR1 MDHEN and CDR2 SYDVKM. The CDR3 covers 13 residues. Each PCR reaction had synthetic TCR analog templates spiked into it. The repertoire was sequenced with immunoSEQ multiplex PCR; TCRdb's copy has only in-frame clones and lacks some. This sample has 70,000 to 85,000 clones, with 90% found just once. The time point denotes: pretreatment peripheral blood. The sample holds one count of this clone. The sequences come from PBMCs, collected around atezolizumab (anti-PD-L1) treatment. The chain uses TRBV28 and TRBJ2-5; no clear D gene. The TCR comes from a man between 65 and 85 years old with urothelial cancer. CDR3 sequence: CASSLPNKETQYF. As DNA, the CDR3 is TGTGCCAGCAGCCTCCCCAACAAGGAGACCCAGTACTTC. Complete variable domain (other parts from reference TRBV28 and TRBJ2-5): DVKVTQSSRYLVKRTGEKVFLECVQDMDHENMFWYRQDPGLGLRLIYFSYDVKMKEKGDIPEGYSVSREKKERFSLILESASTNQTSMYLCASSLPNKETQYFGPGTRLLVL.